The source of this TCR beta chain is a study of blood T cells in healthy people across ages. Donors gave around 9.8 milliliters of peripheral blood apiece. With V trimmed by 6 bases and J by 4 bases, 4 bases remained unmatched. The CDR3 extends over 13 amino acids. Study observations and caveats: The recorded TCR beta diversity per million T cells decreased in a roughly linear manner with age.

Alongside a J-beta primer mix, a sample-barcoded 5' primer served in a second PCR lasting 7 to 11 cycles. The authors tagged each cDNA molecule using a template-switch adaptor with 12 random nucleotides. TCRdb reanalysed the 5' RACE reads using MiXCR and keeps one entry per CDR3 protein. The table records about 640,000 distinct CDR3 sequences, about 54% of them present only once. This clonotype was seen only once. Its antigen remains unknown. The sequenced material came from blood. This clonotype originated in a man in his 60s in good health. The chain couples TRBV12-3 or TRBV12-4 to TRBJ2-3, with 7 bases lining up with TRBD1. The chain's CDR3 is CASSTGAPDTQYF. CDR3 in DNA: TGTGCCAGCAGCACAGGGGCTCCAGATACGCAGTATTTT.